This is a list of T cell receptor beta chains from one sample in a study of T cells after posttransplantation cyclophosphamide. Sequenced by immunoSEQ multiplex PCR; TCRdb stores in-frame clones only, minus some. The repertoire consists of fewer than 25,000 clones, with roughly nine tenths occurring once and the leading ten covering about 7.9%. The sequencing here drew on PBMCs, taken after an allogeneic stem cell transplant with a calcineurin inhibitor and methotrexate. The receptor set was obtained from a female patient aged 50-59 years who received an allogeneic stem cell transplant from an unrelated donor, was CMV-positive, and had chronic GVHD only. Some of the T cells may derive from the graft donor. Both conserved end residues are part of each CDR3. The order of the fields is J gene, clone size, D gene, V gene, CDR3 DNA, CDR3 protein. D genes are given only for firm matches. A row's size may be missing; if present it is once, few, many or a size class.

j_call: TRBJ1-1; clone_size: few; d_call: NA; v_call: TRBV5-6; cdr3_nt: TGTGCCAGCAGCTTGCGGGACCAACGGGAGGCTTTCTTT; cdr3_aa: CASSLRDQREAFF
j_call: TRBJ2-1; clone_size: NA; d_call: TRBD2; v_call: TRBV11-2; cdr3_nt: TGTGCCAGCAGCGTCCCCCTCGGCGGGAGCTCCTACAATGAGCAGTTCTTC; cdr3_aa: CASSVPLGGSSYNEQFF
j_call: TRBJ1-1; clone_size: NA; d_call: NA; v_call: TRBV29-1; cdr3_nt: TGCAGCGTTGGGTCTGTGAGGTCGGGGTCGACTGAAGCTTTCTTT; cdr3_aa: CSVGSVRSGSTEAFF
j_call: TRBJ2-2; clone_size: NA; d_call: NA; v_call: TRBV15; cdr3_nt: TGTGCCACCAGCACTGAACTGCGCCACGGGGAGCTGTTTTTT; cdr3_aa: CATSTELRHGELFF
j_call: TRBJ1-2; clone_size: NA; d_call: TRBD1; v_call: TRBV18; cdr3_nt: TGTGCCAGCTCACCATTGGGGACAGGGGGATTCGACGGCTACACCTTC; cdr3_aa: CASSPLGTGGFDGYTF
j_call: TRBJ2-1; clone_size: NA; d_call: TRBD2; v_call: TRBV6-1; cdr3_nt: TGTGCCAGCAGTGAAGACCCCCTTGGACTAGCGGGGCTTGAGGATGAGCAGTTCTTC; cdr3_aa: CASSEDPLGLAGLEDEQFF
j_call: TRBJ2-5; clone_size: NA; d_call: NA; v_call: TRBV5-1; cdr3_nt: TGCGCCAGCAGCCAGCAAGAGACCCAGTACTTC; cdr3_aa: CASSQQETQYF
j_call: TRBJ1-4; clone_size: NA; d_call: TRBD1; v_call: TRBV18; cdr3_nt: TGTGCCAGCTCGGGACAGACTAATGAAAAACTGTTTTTT; cdr3_aa: CASSGQTNEKLFF
j_call: TRBJ1-3; clone_size: once; d_call: NA; v_call: TRBV15; cdr3_nt: TGTGCCACCAGCAGAGACCCGGGGGGCTCTGGAAACACCATATATTTT; cdr3_aa: CATSRDPGGSGNTIYF
j_call: TRBJ1-2; clone_size: NA; d_call: TRBD1; v_call: TRBV5-4; cdr3_nt: TGTGCCAGCAGCCCAAACAGGGGGGACCCCTATGGCTACACCTTC; cdr3_aa: CASSPNRGDPYGYTF
j_call: TRBJ2-3; clone_size: NA; d_call: TRBD2; v_call: TRBV27; cdr3_nt: TGTGCCAGCAGGACTAGCGGGAGCACAGATACGCAGTATTTT; cdr3_aa: CASRTSGSTDTQYF
j_call: TRBJ2-7; clone_size: NA; d_call: NA; v_call: TRBV9; cdr3_nt: TGTGCCAGCAGCTCGGGGGACTCCTACGAGCAGTACTTC; cdr3_aa: CASSSGDSYEQYF
j_call: TRBJ2-3; clone_size: NA; d_call: TRBD2; v_call: TRBV5-1; cdr3_nt: TGCGCCAGCAGCGTTAGCGGGGGCCTCACAGATACGCAGTATTTT; cdr3_aa: CASSVSGGLTDTQYF
j_call: TRBJ1-3; clone_size: NA; d_call: TRBD1; v_call: TRBV7-8; cdr3_nt: TGTGCCAGCAGCCTCCGGGACAGGGCGGGAAACACCATATATTTT; cdr3_aa: CASSLRDRAGNTIYF